This T cell receptor beta chain was retrieved from a study of Tregs in tolerant kidney transplant recipients (dated by TCRdb to the late 2010s). Some background on the complete study: The transplants used related donors along with nonmyeloablative bone marrow transplantation, and in the human trials mixed chimerism was transient. TCRbeta sequencing was used in the study to identify donor-specific regulatory T cells before combined kidney and bone marrow transplantation, and the identified cells were then tracked after transplant.

V is reduced by 4 bases and J by 3 bases, leaving a spacing of 16 bases between them. The CDR3, cysteine through phenylalanine, is 15 amino acids long. The only DNA kept is the CDR3, 45 bases in frame from the first base. CDR1 and CDR2 (PRHDT, FYEKMQ) derive from the germline V gene (reference sequence). Overall study results and their limits: Because the PCR primers were changed over time for some patients, nucleotide-level comparison could not be performed across the samples from those patients. The most biologically relevant and donor-specific TCRbeta repertoire appeared to be identified by expanding Tregs with activated donor B cells. Donor-specific Treg expansion exceeded global Treg expansion in tolerant patients, suggesting antigen-driven rather than nonspecific expansion. The study was constrained by small patient numbers, and validation of the findings is required in larger populations and under other immunosuppression protocols. Although technical replication error seemed to be minimal, the question of biological reproducibility was not addressed directly.

This clone was seen only a few times. This receptor's antigen is unknown. No qualities accompany the bases; no much larger clone lies one base away. For TCRbeta CDR3 sequencing, genomic DNA was extracted from sorted cells using the QIAGEN DNeasy Blood and Tissue Kit. Through immunoSEQ, high-throughput TCRbeta CDR3 sequencing was done commercially, including PCR amplification with internal controls and bias correction. Per the source publication's procedure: Unique productive TCRbeta sequences were defined by CDR3 nucleotide sequence where primers matched, otherwise by CDR3 amino acid sequence with Vbeta and Jbeta genes. To correct sorting error, sequences shared between sorted populations at a frequency ratio of 2:1 or less were removed; the rest were assigned to the higher population. A sequence counted as donor-reactive if, in CFSE-low cells, the sequence had a frequency of at least 0.01% and was expanded at least 5-fold compared with unstimulated cells. Repertoire divergence was quantified by Jensen-Shannon divergence using the top 100 TCRbeta sequences ranked by frequency. For samples with multiple sequencing runs, sorting error was corrected separately for each run before the runs were pooled. In TCRdb, the immuneACCESS table is reduced to in-frame sequences with V and J assigned. These tables do not hold every clone; where another copy was compared, an unresolved V gene accounts for under half, and the others remain unexplained. That table is the source of V, J and clone size, and D and trimming were worked out from the DNA. Here the sample has approximately 69,000 clones; roughly nine tenths occur a single time. Jointly, the top ten make up approximately 0.4% of the sample.

This specimen's time point label, per the study, means: blood sample drawn before combined kidney and bone marrow transplant. Unstimulated Tregs (CD4+CD25+CD127-), CD4+ non-Tregs (CD4+CD25-), CD4 and CD8 cells were FACS-sorted from thawed PBMCs. Patients were 4 combined kidney and bone marrow transplant recipients from the ITN036ST trial, and only these trial subjects had samples available. Healthy control blood was processed to PBMCs with a Ficoll density gradient and then cryopreserved, whereas patient PBMCs were collected both before and after transplant. The sequence is built from TRBV13 and TRBJ2-7, with an unclear D gene assignment. This sequence originates from a human donor who received a combined kidney and bone marrow transplant. The sequencing used CD4+ T cells from blood, collected before the transplant. The CDR3 has the sequence CASSSHSTPGYEQYF. The bases read TGTGCCAGCAGCTCCCACTCGACACCAGGCTACGAGCAGTACTTC.